A single sample gave rise to the 13 T cell receptor beta chains below, sequenced in a study of CD8+ T cells in alopecia areata. Treatment: oral pan-JAK inhibitor, 5-10 mg twice daily. Extracted RNA was reverse transcribed, and the resulting cDNA served as sequencing template. Generated by immunoSEQ multiplex PCR, the TCRdb table keeps only in-frame clones and is missing some. The table includes more than 150,000 clones, about 47% detected once. The material sequenced was CD8+ T cells sorted from blood, taken around week 54, from a patient treated with tofacitinib. Source of these receptors: a human donor with alopecia areata.

The rearrangement links TRBV25-1 to TRBJ1-4; no firm D call. Germline CDR1 and CDR2: MGHDK and SYGVNS. V gave up 2 bases and J gave up 13 bases, with 11 bases separating them. This CDR3 is built from 12 residues. The CDR3 protein is CASSEPPGRLFF. DNA of the CDR3: TGTGCCAGCAGTGAACCCCCGGGCCGACTGTTTTTT.

The chain combines TRBV9 with TRBJ1-1, with 7 bases matching TRBD1. V gave up 2 bases and J gave up 2 bases; unmatched junction bases: 9. The CDR3 contains 16 residues. The germline gives CDR1 SGDLS, CDR2 YYNGEE. Here the CDR3 DNA reads TGTGCCAGCAGCGTTAGTGACAGGGTAATCAACACTGAAGCTTTCTTT. Its translation is CASSVSDRVINTEAFF.

This clone was detected once. The rearrangement uses TRBV5-1 and TRBJ1-4; D unclear. Germline V gives CDR1 SGHRS, CDR2 YFSETQ. This CDR3 contains 10 residues. V was cut by 9 bases and J by 8 bases, with 8 bases left in between. The CDR3 DNA sequence: TGCGCCATCCCTTCCGAAAAACTGTTTTTT. Translation gives CAIPSEKLFF.

This rearrangement joins TRBV9 to TRBJ2-2; a weak D match, TRBD1 (6 bases). Trimming removed 3 bases at V and 6 bases at J, with 12 bases between. The CDR3 extends over 14 amino acids. Germline values: CDR1 SGDLS, CDR2 YYNGEE. CDR3 region: CASSAMDSPGELFF. DNA for the CDR3: TGTGCCAGCAGCGCGATGGACAGTCCCGGGGAGCTGTTTTTT.

The genes are TRBV27 and TRBJ1-1; D uncertain. The germline V gene encodes CDR1 MNHEY and CDR2 SMNVEV (reference sequence). Trimming removed 3 bases at V and 1 base at J, with 9 bases between. This CDR3 region has 14 residues. The CDR3 nucleotides read TGTGCCAGCAGTTTGGAGGGAACGAACACTGAAGCTTTCTTT. It codes for CASSLEGTNTEAFF.

The rearrangement uses TRBV30 and TRBJ2-3, with D perhaps assigned TRBD1 or TRBD2 (6 bases each). Germline loops: CDR1 GTSNPN, CDR2 SVGIG (reference sequence). V was cut by 0 bases and J by 2 bases, with 12 bases left in between. This CDR3 spans 15 amino acids. CDR3 sequence reads: CAWSVLGGTTDTQYF. CDR3 coding DNA: TGTGCCTGGAGTGTACTCGGGGGCACCACAGATACGCAGTATTTT.

J is TRBJ1-5 and V is TRBV19; 7 bases line up with TRBD1. J was trimmed by 2 bases and V by 4 bases; bases with no gene match: 8. CDR3 length: 16 amino acids. Germline CDR1 LNHDA, CDR2 SQIVND (reference sequence). This CDR3 reads CASSRTGEGRNQPQHF. CDR3 sequence (DNA): TGTGCCAGTAGTAGAACAGGGGAAGGGCGCAATCAGCCCCAGCATTTT.

The chain carries TRBV30 and TRBJ1-1; no reliable D call. Looked up from germline, CDR1 is GTSNPN and CDR2 is SVGIG (reference sequence). V was shortened by 1 base and J by 4 bases, with 10 bases between the two germline ends. The CDR3 is 13 amino acids. For the CDR3, the DNA is TGTGCCTGGAGTGCCTCAGGAGGCACTGAAGCTTTCTTT. It is translated as CAWSASGGTEAFF.

CDR3 DNA: TGTGCCATCTCTTCGGGCTCACCCTCCTACGAGCAGTACTTC. Protein product: CAISSGSPSYEQYF. This chain joins TRBV10-3 and TRBJ2-7; no reliable D call. Germline CDR1 is ENHRY and CDR2 is SYGVKD. This CDR3 comprises 14 residues. V was cut by 8 bases and J by 0 bases, with 14 bases left in between.

This clone has more than one count but fewer than ten. A junction end diverges from the germline sequence, so it may reflect a read error. V is TRBV5-1 and J is TRBJ2-2; 9 bases are shared with TRBD1. The CDR3 has 14 residues. Looked up from germline, CDR1 is SGHRS and CDR2 is YFSETQ. CDR3 coding DNA: TGCGCAAGCACAGGGGGCTGGAACACCGGGGAGCTGTTTTTT. It specifies CASTGGWNTGELFF.

The V call is TRBV13, the J call TRBJ1-2, with no clear D. The CDR3 extends over 14 amino acids. The germline gives CDR1 PRHDT, CDR2 FYEKMQ (reference sequence). Deletions cut 2 bases from V and 0 bases from J, with 7 bases between. Here the CDR3 reads CASSLRGANYGYTF. CDR3 in DNA: TGTGCCAGCAGCTTAAGAGGCGCTAACTATGGCTACACCTTC.

This clone was observed a single time. CDR3 bases: TGTGCCTGGACAGGAGGTGGGGGCTACACCTTC. It yields the protein CAWTGGGGYTF. V and J are TRBV30 and TRBJ1-2, with D hard to call. CDR3 length: 11 residues. Germline values: CDR1 GTSNPN, CDR2 SVGIG (reference sequence). Trimming left V 4 bases short and J 8 bases short, with 11 bases between. The full variable domain, in which reference TRBV30 and TRBJ1-2 provide the parts outside the CDR3, is SQTIHQWPATLVQPVGSPLSLECTVEGTSNPNLYWYRQAAGRGLQLLFYSVGIGQISSEVPQNLSASRPQDRQFILSSKKLLLSDSGFYLCAWTGGGGYTFGSGTRLTVV.

The chain carries TRBV2 and TRBJ1-2; 9 bases are shared with TRBD1. Germline lookup yields CDR1 SNHLY and CDR2 FYNNEI. The CDR3 has 14 amino acids. The J segment lost 7 bases and the V segment lost 5 bases, leaving 8 bases of the junction unmatched. CDR3 sequence: CASSPSQGAGGYTF. DNA of the CDR3: TGTGCCAGCAGTCCTTCACAGGGGGCCGGTGGCTACACCTTC.